The rows below give T cell receptor beta chains drawn from one sample of a study of blood T cell repertoires in COVID-19. Generated by immunoSEQ multiplex PCR, the TCRdb table keeps only in-frame clones and is missing some. The sample contains about 170,000 clones, about 87% of which appear only once. Sequencing input: peripheral blood. The receptors were gathered from a woman aged 80 or over with COVID-19, enrolled during active disease. Each CDR3 is given with its conserved first and last residue. D genes are given only for firm matches.

j_gene: TRBJ2-5; v_gene: TRBV3-1/TRBV3-2; d_gene: TRBD2; len: 20; CDR3aa: CASSRRPGTSGRGQGETQYF
j_gene: TRBJ1-3; v_gene: TRBV9; d_gene: TRBD1; len: 14; CDR3aa: CASSARTGADTIYF
j_gene: TRBJ2-3; v_gene: TRBV5-1; d_gene: .; len: 14; CDR3aa: CASSFGAHTDTQYF
j_gene: TRBJ2-3; v_gene: TRBV5-4; d_gene: .; len: 13; CDR3aa: CASSLDYTDTQYF
j_gene: TRBJ2-3; v_gene: TRBV5-6; d_gene: TRBD2; len: 16; CDR3aa: CASSWGVAGGPKTQYF
j_gene: TRBJ1-2; v_gene: TRBV28; d_gene: TRBD1; len: 14; CDR3aa: CASSLRTGNHGYTF
j_gene: TRBJ2-7; v_gene: TRBV6-2/TRBV6-3; d_gene: TRBD1; len: 15; CDR3aa: CASSYSPTGPYEQYF
j_gene: TRBJ2-1; v_gene: TRBV6-2/TRBV6-3; d_gene: .; len: 12; CDR3aa: CASSYGRGEQFF
j_gene: TRBJ2-1; v_gene: TRBV3-1/TRBV3-2; d_gene: .; len: 18; CDR3aa: CASSQDFPQRRIYNEQFF
j_gene: TRBJ1-2; v_gene: TRBV5-4; d_gene: TRBD1; len: 13; CDR3aa: CASSPGGGGGYTF
j_gene: TRBJ1-4; v_gene: TRBV9; d_gene: .; len: 14; CDR3aa: CASSVDGREQKLFF
j_gene: TRBJ1-1; v_gene: TRBV5-4; d_gene: .; len: 14; CDR3aa: CASNVDQGGTEAFF
j_gene: TRBJ1-5; v_gene: TRBV2; d_gene: TRBD1; len: 16; CDR3aa: CASSEITGEGNQPQHF
j_gene: TRBJ2-1; v_gene: TRBV4-3; d_gene: TRBD2; len: 15; CDR3aa: CASSQAGTSKNEQFF
j_gene: TRBJ2-7; v_gene: TRBV7-9; d_gene: TRBD2; len: 11; CDR3aa: CASSSGNKQYF
j_gene: TRBJ2-6; v_gene: TRBV19; d_gene: TRBD2; len: 17; CDR3aa: CASKTSGSVAGANVLTF
j_gene: TRBJ2-1; v_gene: TRBV2; d_gene: TRBD2; len: 15; CDR3aa: CASSELTGGNDEQFF
j_gene: TRBJ1-2; v_gene: TRBV5-1; d_gene: .; len: 13; CDR3aa: CASSLKNSDGYTF
j_gene: TRBJ1-6; v_gene: TRBV5-1; d_gene: .; len: 15; CDR3aa: CASSLAQGGNSPLHF
j_gene: TRBJ2-5; v_gene: TRBV19; d_gene: TRBD1; len: 15; CDR3aa: CASSSLPTGSETQYF
j_gene: TRBJ1-6; v_gene: TRBV9; d_gene: .; len: 18; CDR3aa: CASSEAGSPSGDNSPLHF
j_gene: TRBJ2-7; v_gene: TRBV4-3; d_gene: TRBD2; len: 15; CDR3aa: CASSQGGLAGHEQYF
j_gene: TRBJ2-2; v_gene: TRBV4-3; d_gene: TRBD2; len: 15; CDR3aa: CASSTLAGGGGELFF
j_gene: TRBJ2-7; v_gene: TRBV5-8; d_gene: TRBD1; len: 16; CDR3aa: CASSSRWKGQIMEQYF
j_gene: TRBJ2-1; v_gene: TRBV10-3; d_gene: .; len: 15; CDR3aa: CAIKDSDSSYNEQFF
j_gene: TRBJ2-7; v_gene: TRBV7-3; d_gene: TRBD2; len: 13; CDR3aa: CASSLAGREEQYF
j_gene: TRBJ1-1; v_gene: TRBV19; d_gene: .; len: 15; CDR3aa: CASSWGKWENTEAFF
j_gene: TRBJ2-5; v_gene: TRBV11-2; d_gene: .; len: 16; CDR3aa: CASSSLATGPQETQYF
j_gene: TRBJ2-3; v_gene: TRBV5-1; d_gene: TRBD2; len: 16; CDR3aa: CASSPEGLALTDTQYF
j_gene: TRBJ1-1; v_gene: TRBV27; d_gene: .; len: 15; CDR3aa: CASSLSRLTNTEAFF
j_gene: TRBJ1-1; v_gene: TRBV6-6; d_gene: TRBD1; len: 15; CDR3aa: CASSLTDRANTEAFF
j_gene: TRBJ1-2; v_gene: TRBV28; d_gene: .; len: 11; CDR3aa: CASSFGSGYTF
j_gene: TRBJ2-1; v_gene: TRBV11-3; d_gene: TRBD2; len: 13; CDR3aa: CASSIGGGLEQFF
j_gene: TRBJ1-1; v_gene: TRBV2; d_gene: TRBD1; len: 13; CDR3aa: CASRGQMNTEAFF
j_gene: TRBJ1-1; v_gene: TRBV4-3; d_gene: TRBD1; len: 15; CDR3aa: CASSLHRGIGTEAFF
j_gene: TRBJ2-7; v_gene: TRBV5-6; d_gene: TRBD1; len: 15; CDR3aa: CASSLVGQGHYEQYF
j_gene: TRBJ2-5; v_gene: TRBV4-3; d_gene: TRBD2; len: 15; CDR3aa: CASSLGGGEGETQYF
j_gene: TRBJ1-2; v_gene: TRBV27; d_gene: TRBD1; len: 16; CDR3aa: CASSLAGTGVFYGYTF
j_gene: TRBJ1-3; v_gene: TRBV5-6; d_gene: .; len: 14; CDR3aa: CASSLRGISDTIYF
j_gene: TRBJ2-1; v_gene: TRBV3-1/TRBV3-2; d_gene: .; len: 13; CDR3aa: CASSQASGNEQFF
j_gene: TRBJ1-1; v_gene: TRBV23-1; d_gene: TRBD1; len: 13; CDR3aa: CASRQGGDTEAFF
j_gene: TRBJ1-2; v_gene: TRBV2; d_gene: .; len: 15; CDR3aa: CASSEAGRGNYGYTF
j_gene: TRBJ2-1; v_gene: TRBV29-1; d_gene: TRBD2; len: 15; CDR3aa: CSVQTGTSGNNEQFF
j_gene: TRBJ2-5; v_gene: TRBV9; d_gene: TRBD1; len: 13; CDR3aa: CASSEGTGETQYF
j_gene: TRBJ2-7; v_gene: TRBV5-4; d_gene: TRBD1; len: 13; CDR3aa: CATGTGGNYEQYF
j_gene: TRBJ2-5; v_gene: TRBV5-4; d_gene: TRBD1; len: 17; CDR3aa: CASSLGVGTGIQETQYF
j_gene: TRBJ1-2; v_gene: TRBV19; d_gene: TRBD1; len: 15; CDR3aa: CASSTKQGASYGYTF
j_gene: TRBJ2-3; v_gene: TRBV6-5; d_gene: .; len: 15; CDR3aa: CASSPLDRYTDTQYF
j_gene: TRBJ2-3; v_gene: TRBV18; d_gene: .; len: 14; CDR3aa: CASSPLEMTDTQYF
j_gene: TRBJ2-1; v_gene: TRBV28; d_gene: TRBD1; len: 16; CDR3aa: CASSLSRGPGENEQFF
j_gene: TRBJ2-3; v_gene: TRBV20-1; d_gene: TRBD2; len: 13; CDR3aa: CSASSGRAGTQYF
j_gene: TRBJ2-7; v_gene: TRBV6-6; d_gene: TRBD2; len: 14; CDR3aa: CASSSVAGRYEQYF
j_gene: TRBJ1-5; v_gene: TRBV15; d_gene: .; len: 15; CDR3aa: CATSTGWSSNQPQHF
j_gene: TRBJ1-2; v_gene: TRBV19; d_gene: .; len: 11; CDR3aa: CASGDIYGYTF
j_gene: TRBJ1-6; v_gene: TRBV28; d_gene: .; len: 13; CDR3aa: CASRNLRESPLHF
j_gene: TRBJ1-4; v_gene: TRBV18; d_gene: TRBD1; len: 15; CDR3aa: CASSPLRDSNEKLFF
j_gene: TRBJ1-2; v_gene: TRBV5-5; d_gene: TRBD1; len: 15; CDR3aa: CASSDQGAAVYGYTF
j_gene: TRBJ2-5; v_gene: TRBV6-5; d_gene: TRBD2; len: 14; CDR3aa: CASRAGTSQETQYF
j_gene: TRBJ1-6; v_gene: TRBV19; d_gene: .; len: 15; CDR3aa: CASSPGTSYNSPLHF